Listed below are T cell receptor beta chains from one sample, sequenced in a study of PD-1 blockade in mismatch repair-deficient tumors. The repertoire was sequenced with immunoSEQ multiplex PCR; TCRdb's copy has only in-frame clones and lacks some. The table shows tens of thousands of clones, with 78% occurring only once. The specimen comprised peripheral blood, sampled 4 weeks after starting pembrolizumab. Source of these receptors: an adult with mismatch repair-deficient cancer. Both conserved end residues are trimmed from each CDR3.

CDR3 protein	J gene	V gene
ASSLASGAYNEQF	TRBJ2-1	TRBV5-1
ASISPGQGRNEQF	TRBJ2-1	TRBV28
ASSLGGPREQY	TRBJ2-7	TRBV11-3
ASSVDRDSYNEQF	TRBJ2-1	TRBV6-1
ASSFRKEQY	TRBJ2-7	TRBV27
ASSPSGRAVTGELF	TRBJ2-2	TRBV4-2
ASSWVPGSNTEAF	TRBJ1-1	TRBV5-4
ASSILRVAGHNEQF	TRBJ2-1	TRBV19
ASSRNAGATGTGELF	TRBJ2-2	TRBV5-1
ASSAGLGNEQF	TRBJ2-1	TRBV7-7
ASSSEASSYNEQF	TRBJ2-1	TRBV11-2
ASSQDLLYSNTGELF	TRBJ2-2	TRBV4-2
SALEFVQETQY	TRBJ2-5	TRBV29-1
ASSSSSSTYEQY	TRBJ2-7	TRBV2
ASSSRTGEQF	TRBJ2-1	TRBV5-6
ASSPRQGSDEQY	TRBJ2-7	TRBV18
ASSLMGTSGILF	TRBJ2-1	TRBV7-3
ASSPTGASLTDTQY	TRBJ2-3	TRBV7-2
ASSQEASGRTYNEQF	TRBJ2-1	TRBV19
ASSSGLEDTQY	TRBJ2-3	TRBV11-3
AWSVRSSWNTEAF	TRBJ1-1	TRBV30
ASSQEAASGSHEQY	TRBJ2-7	TRBV4-1
ASSESQWGSYNEQF	TRBJ2-1	TRBV6-1
ASSQVQGYGIQY	TRBJ2-4	TRBV4-3
ASRGASGRRDTQY	TRBJ2-3	TRBV19
ASSYREGEKLF	TRBJ1-4	TRBV7-9
ASRDEYTDTQY	TRBJ2-3	TRBV6-1
ASRTGSVNTEAF	TRBJ1-1	TRBV7-9
ASSLAAGIINEKLF	TRBJ1-4	TRBV7-8
ASSLDRAIDEQY	TRBJ2-7	TRBV11-2
ASSRKRDTGELF	TRBJ2-2	TRBV11-3
SVADSRTNYGYT	TRBJ1-2	TRBV29-1
ATRRQPQH	TRBJ1-5	TRBV6-4
ASRSLAGSYEQY	TRBJ2-7	TRBV6-5
ASSSQGGGSSGNTIY	TRBJ1-3	TRBV5-1
ASSKDRFLDYT	TRBJ1-2	TRBV5-6
ASTSGRSGETQY	TRBJ2-5	TRBV27
AIRRDTNYGYT	TRBJ1-2	TRBV10-3
ASTLTGGTEAF	TRBJ1-1	TRBV6-5
ASSENRGYT	TRBJ1-2	TRBV25-1
ASSLESGGDTQY	TRBJ2-3	TRBV7-8
ASSSYYNEQF	TRBJ2-1	TRBV5-4
ASSLELGLAGGEGNIQY	TRBJ2-4	TRBV11-2
ASSESKGISYNEQF	TRBJ2-1	TRBV25-1
ASSQVFDQETQY	TRBJ2-5	TRBV4-2
ASSLQGPGELF	TRBJ2-2	TRBV11-3
ASSVDLTGSGNTIY	TRBJ1-3	TRBV9
ASSYDRNYGYT	TRBJ1-2	TRBV5-1
ASSEASYNEQF	TRBJ2-1	TRBV27
AWSSGISYNEQF	TRBJ2-1	TRBV30